This entry lists 23 T cell receptor beta chains sequenced from one sample in a study of blood T cell repertoires in COVID-19. This table comes from immunoSEQ multiplex PCR, and its TCRdb copy is limited to in-frame clones, with some not included. The sample records 190,000 or so clones, about 83% being singletons. The sequencing sample was made of peripheral blood. Every receptor here comes from a woman between 18 and 30 years old who had recovered from COVID-19.

The rearrangement uses TRBV6-5 and TRBJ1-2; 9 nucleotides align to TRBD1. The V and J ends lost 4 bases and 6 bases, in that order; junction bases with no gene match: 12. CDR3 length: 16 residues. Germline values: CDR1 MNHEY, CDR2 SVGAGI. The CDR3, as DNA: TGTGCCAGCAGTTTCGATAACAGGGGGCAGTATAATGGCTACACCTTC. It encodes CASSFDNRGQYNGYTF.

V and J are TRBV4-3 and TRBJ2-4, with 11 positions matching TRBD2. CDR1 LGHNA and CDR2 YSLEER come from the germline V gene. Trimming took 0 bases from V and 6 from J; bases not matched to a gene: 7. This CDR3 is 17 amino acids long. CDR3 in amino acids: CASSQDIAGGLINIQYF. For the CDR3, the DNA is TGCGCCAGCAGCCAAGATATAGCGGGAGGGTTGATAAACATTCAGTACTTC.

This chain uses TRBV2 with TRBJ1-4, with D possibly matching TRBD1 (6 bases). This CDR3 region has 17 residues. Germline V lookup: CDR1 SNHLY, CDR2 FYNNEI. V lost 8 bases and J 1 base, leaving 20 bases between the germline ends. CDR3 in amino acids: CASVGTGLAGTNEKLFF. DNA for the CDR3: TGTGCCAGCGTAGGTACAGGGTTGGCCGGAACTAATGAAAAACTGTTTTTT.

This rearrangement joins TRBV30 to TRBJ2-5; a possible D gene is TRBD2 (5 bases). CDR1 and CDR2 from the germline V gene are GTSNPN and SVGIG (reference sequence). This CDR3 contains 14 residues. Trimming shortened V by 5 bases and J by 2 bases, and 15 bases separated the two germline ends. Written as DNA, the CDR3 is TGTGCCTGGGCCATTGAGAGGGATCAAGAGACCCAGTACTTC. Protein product: CAWAIERDQETQYF.

This rearrangement joins TRBV6-6 to TRBJ2-3; 15 nucleotides match TRBD2. With V trimmed by 5 bases and J by 6 bases, 12 bases remained unmatched. CDR1 is MNHNY and CDR2 is SVGAGI in the germline V gene (reference sequence). This CDR3 spans 18 amino acids. This chain's CDR3 is CASSQGLAGGRGHDTQYF. The CDR3 bases are TGTGCCAGCAGTCAGGGACTAGCGGGGGGCCGAGGTCACGATACGCAGTATTTT.

This sequence joins TRBV24-1 and TRBJ2-3; 9 bases line up with TRBD1. CDR3 length equals 15 residues. Trimming cost V 7 bases and J 4 bases; bases outside gene matches: 8. Germline lookup yields CDR1 KGHDR and CDR2 SFDVKD. The CDR3 here is CATSGLGQGPDTQYF. The CDR3 DNA follows: TGTGCCACCAGCGGGCTAGGACAGGGGCCAGATACGCAGTATTTT.

J is TRBJ1-1 and V is TRBV4-1; perhaps TRBD1 as D (5 bases). The germline CDR1 and CDR2 sequences are MGHRA and YSYEKL. CDR3 length: 16 amino acids. V was trimmed by 1 base and J by 1 base, leaving 13 bases between them. The CDR3 DNA follows: TGCGCCAGCAGCCAAGTTTGGGGGGACTGGAACACTGAAGCTTTCTTT. Translated: CASSQVWGDWNTEAFF.

The chain recombines TRBV19 with TRBJ2-1, with 7 bases aligning to TRBD1. Germline V CDR1 and CDR2: LNHDA, SQIVND (reference sequence). This CDR3 spans 15 amino acids. V gave up 4 bases and J gave up 0 bases; unmatched junction bases: 3. CDR3 sequence: CASSRDSSSYNEQFF. The CDR3 DNA is TGTGCCAGTAGTAGGGACAGCAGCTCCTACAATGAGCAGTTCTTC.

This sequence joins TRBV6-5 and TRBJ1-1; D might be TRBD1 (6 bases). This CDR3 region has 13 residues. With 10 bases removed from V and 5 bases from J, the gap between germline ends came to 17 bases. CDR1 and CDR2 from the germline V gene are MNHEY and SVGAGI. In DNA form, the CDR3 reads TGTGCCACTATGGGGGGGGCGCGGACTGAAGCTTTCTTT. Translation: CATMGGARTEAFF.

This clone was observed a few times. The junction shows a germline mismatch at one end, possibly a read error. The chain is built from TRBV7-2 and TRBJ2-6, with D possibly TRBD1 on 5 matching bases. CDR3 size: 16 residues. CDR1 and CDR2 from the germline V gene are SGHTA and FQGNSA. The CDR3 bases are TGTGCCAGCAGCTTGGTCCAGGGCTCTAGGGCCAACGTCCTGACTTTC. It translates to CASSLVQGSRANVLTF.

This chain links TRBV7-9 with TRBJ1-4, with 8 bases matching TRBD1. CDR1 and CDR2 (germline): SEHNR, FQNEAQ (reference sequence). V shed 5 bases and J 5 bases; nucleotides not matched to a gene: 7. The CDR3 totals 15 residues. The CDR3 spells CASSLGSGGNEKLFF. In DNA, the CDR3 is TGTGCCAGCAGCCTCGGGTCAGGGGGCAATGAAAAACTGTTTTTT.

The CDR3 nucleotides read TGTGCCAGCTCACCTTTAATAGCCAAAAACATTCAGTACTTC. Protein: CASSPLIAKNIQYF. The rearrangement links TRBV18 to TRBJ2-4; no firm D call. With 3 bases removed from V and 0 bases from J, the gap between germline ends came to 6 bases. Germline V gene sequence: CDR1 KGHSH, CDR2 LQKENI. The CDR3 has 14 amino acids.

This sequence joins TRBV5-4 and TRBJ2-1; D not resolved. Germline CDR1 and CDR2: SGHNT and YYREEE (reference sequence). Trimming shortened V by 2 bases and J by 10 bases, and 13 bases separated the two germline ends. CDR3 length: 13 amino acids. The CDR3 bases are TGTGCCAGCAGCTTCGCCGCCGTCGGGGAGCAGTTCTTC. The encoded protein is CASSFAAVGEQFF.

The gene calls are TRBV5-1 and TRBJ2-7; D perhaps matches TRBD2 (6 bases). Trimming left V 3 bases short and J 2 bases short, with 15 bases between. CDR1 is SGHRS, CDR2 YFSETQ, per germline. CDR3 length: 15 residues. The CDR3 spells CASSSPTSNPYEQYF. CDR3 DNA: TGCGCCAGCAGCTCACCCACTAGCAACCCCTACGAGCAGTACTTC.

This rearrangement joins TRBV19 to TRBJ2-1; 7 nucleotides align to TRBD1. Germline CDR1 and CDR2: LNHDA and SQIVND (reference sequence). With V trimmed by 7 bases and J by 3 bases, 3 bases remained unmatched. The CDR3 runs to 13 residues. The CDR3 here is CASKGAGYNEQFF. The CDR3 DNA reads as TGTGCCAGTAAGGGGGCGGGCTACAATGAGCAGTTCTTC.

The chain joins TRBV3-1 (or the pseudogene TRBV3-2) to TRBJ2-7, with 7 bases lining up with TRBD2. The V gene end was trimmed by 4 bases and the J gene end by 0 bases; junction bases not matched to a gene: 0. Looked up from germline, CDR1 is LGHDT and CDR2 is YNNKEL (reference sequence). The CDR3 extends over 13 amino acids. CDR3 bases: TGTGCCAGCAGCCTAGCGGGCTCCTACGAGCAGTACTTC. It encodes CASSLAGSYEQYF.

The chain carries TRBV10-3 and TRBJ2-1, with 13 bases that match TRBD2. V was clipped by 0 bases and J by 7 bases; unmatched bases: 3. Germline CDR1 ENHRY, CDR2 SYGVKD. This CDR3 contains 16 residues. CDR3 coding DNA: TGTGCCATCAGTGAGTCGTTGACTAGCGGGAGGAATGAGCAGTTCTTC. Protein product: CAISESLTSGRNEQFF.

This chain joins TRBV5-6 and TRBJ2-2; maybe TRBD2 (6 bases). The CDR3 runs 16 residues. CDR1 is SGHDT, CDR2 YYEEEE, per germline. The ends were cut back, 1 base at V and 8 bases at J, with 18 bases in the middle. CDR3 bases: TGTGCCAGCAGCTTGTGGAGGGATCGGGTGTGGGGGGAGCTGTTTTTT. This translates into CASSLWRDRVWGELFF.

The rearrangement uses TRBV13 and TRBJ2-3, with a possible D match to TRBD2 (7 bases). V lost 0 bases and J lost 3, with 10 bases in between. Per the germline V gene, CDR1 is PRHDT and CDR2 is FYEKMQ (reference sequence). The CDR3 contains 15 residues. The CDR3 region has the DNA TGTGCCAGCAGCTTAGGCGGGGGGCGGACAGATACGCAGTATTTT. Its translation is CASSLGGGRTDTQYF.

This sequence joins TRBV6-2 or TRBV6-3 and TRBJ1-1, with D possibly being TRBD1 (6 bases). V was clipped by 3 bases and J by 12 bases, with 11 bases between them. CDR3 length: 11 residues. CDR1 and CDR2 (germline): MNHEY, SVGEGT. CDR3 in DNA: TGTGCCAGCAGTTATGGGCAGGGGACTTTCTTT. It specifies CASSYGQGTFF.

The genes are TRBV5-1 and TRBJ2-7; weak D call: TRBD1 (5 bases). The CDR3 is made up of 15 amino acids. Germline V gene lookup returns CDR1 SGHRS and CDR2 YFSETQ. V lost 2 bases to trimming and J lost 3 bases, with 15 bases between them. CDR3 nucleotide sequence: TGCGCCAGCAGCTTTGGTCAGGGTTTCATCTACGAGCAGTACTTC. Protein product: CASSFGQGFIYEQYF.

V usage is TRBV10-2 and J usage is TRBJ2-1; 7 bases map to TRBD2. Germline-derived CDR1 and CDR2 are WSHSY and SAAADI. The CDR3 contains 15 residues. With V trimmed by 2 bases and J by 4 bases, 5 bases remained unmatched. The CDR3 reads CASSERWGGYNEQFF. In nucleotides, the CDR3 is TGCGCCAGCAGTGAGAGGTGGGGGGGATACAATGAGCAGTTCTTC.

Here the CDR3 reads CASSQVVEKLFF. The CDR3 bases are TGTGCCAGCAGCCAAGTAGTAGAAAAACTGTTTTTT. The genes are TRBV3-1 (or the pseudogene TRBV3-2) and TRBJ1-4, with unresolved D. The germline V and J ends were trimmed by 1 base and 8 bases, with 5 bases remaining between them. The germline gives CDR1 LGHDT, CDR2 YNNKEL (reference sequence). The CDR3 has 12 amino acids.